Following are 13 T cell receptor beta chains from one sample sequenced in a study of Graves' ophthalmopathy and Graves' hyperthyroidism. Amplification targeted the TCR beta CDR3 regions, with RNA transcripts as the source material. The workflow started with a first-round RT-PCR run with HTBI primers and then moved on to a second-round multiplex PCR. TCRdb ran MiXCR on the multiplex PCR reads and lists one entry per CDR3 protein. The sample has roughly 410,000 distinct CDR3 sequences, about 16% seen once. The specimen sequenced was peripheral blood. These receptors were obtained from a woman in her late teens or twenties with stable Graves' hyperthyroidism.

V is TRBV29-1 and J is TRBJ1-2; 9 bases line up with TRBD1. V dropped 7 bases and J dropped 3; count of bases not matched to a gene: 12. The CDR3 has 15 residues. Germline CDR1 reads SQVTM; CDR2 reads ANQGSEA. The DNA of the CDR3 is TGCAGCGCCTCATTGGGACAGGGCCTAGACTATGGCTACACCTTC. Its translation is CSASLGQGLDYGYTF. Based on the CDR3 plus reference TRBV29-1 and TRBJ1-2, the full variable domain is SAVISQKPSRDICQRGTSLTIQCQVDSQVTMMFWYRQQPGQSLTLIATANQGSEATYESGFVIDKFPISRPNLTFSTLTVSNMSPEDSSIYLCSASLGQGLDYGYTFGSGTRLTVV.

In this sample, this clonotype turned up a few times. The rearrangement joins TRBV2 to TRBJ2-2; 8 positions agree with TRBD1. J gave up 6 bases and V 2 bases, and 2 bases lay outside the gene matches. CDR1 is SNHLY, CDR2 FYNNEI, per germline. This CDR3 has 14 amino acids. This CDR3 reads CASSERQGPGELFF. The CDR3 bases are TGTGCCAGCAGTGAAAGACAGGGGCCCGGGGAGCTGTTTTTT.

The rearrangement joins TRBV11-2 to TRBJ2-5, with 8 bases matching TRBD2. The CDR3 covers 17 residues. V lost 1 base and J lost 5; bases outside the gene matches: 12. CDR1 is SGHAT and CDR2 is FQNNGV in the germline V gene. The CDR3 loop is CASSLVWRGDVAETQYF. The CDR3 bases are TGTGCCAGCAGCTTAGTTTGGCGGGGGGACGTCGCGGAGACCCAGTACTTC.

At least ten counts were recorded for this clonotype. V and J are TRBV9 and TRBJ2-2, with TRBD2 as a possible D gene (6 bases). This CDR3 is built from 15 residues. Looked up from germline, CDR1 is SGDLS and CDR2 is YYNGEE. Trimming left V 8 bases short and J 8 bases short, with 22 bases between. CDR3: CARGGRQALRGELFF. In nucleotides, the CDR3 is TGTGCCAGGGGGGGACGGCAAGCACTGAGAGGGGAGCTGTTTTTT.

This chain connects TRBV18 to TRBJ1-5; no definite D call. Trimming cost V 3 bases and J 4 bases, with 7 bases left between them. The CDR3 contains 13 residues. Germline V gives CDR1 KGHSH, CDR2 LQKENI. This CDR3 is CASSPQKNQPQHF. The CDR3 nucleotides read TGTGCCAGCTCACCGCAGAAAAATCAGCCCCAGCATTTT.

This clonotype was counted ten times or more. The chain recombines TRBV7-2 with TRBJ1-1, with a possible D match to TRBD1 (6 bases). The germline V and J ends were trimmed by 5 bases and 7 bases, with 23 bases remaining between them. The length of the CDR3 is 16 residues. CDR1 and CDR2 (germline): SGHTA, FQGNSA. As DNA, the CDR3 is TGTGCCAGCAGCCTTTCTGCAGGGGCGAGTCAGATTGAAGCTTTCTTT. Its translation: CASSLSAGASQIEAFF.

This clonotype was seen at least ten times. The J gene is TRBJ2-7, the V gene TRBV20-1, with TRBD1 matching over 7 bases. Germline trimming cut 5 bases from V and 7 bases from J; bases unmatched to any gene: 11. The CDR3 covers 13 residues. Per the germline V gene, CDR1 is DFQATT and CDR2 is SNEGSKA (reference sequence). DNA for the CDR3: TGCAGTGCTCCTCCCGAGACAGGGCCGGAGCAGTACTTC. Translation: CSAPPETGPEQYF.

This clonotype was seen repeatedly, ten times or more. The chain joins TRBV24-1 to TRBJ2-6; weak D call: TRBD1 (6 bases). Trimming pared 4 bases from V and 0 bases from J, leaving 24 bases between. The germline V gene has CDR1 KGHDR and CDR2 SFDVKD. This CDR3 has 21 amino acids. CDR3 DNA: TGTGCCACCAGTGACCCCAGGGACACTCTAAATCGGGTCTCTGGGGCCAACGTCCTGACTTTC. It specifies CATSDPRDTLNRVSGANVLTF.

Only a few counts were recorded for this clonotype. This chain uses TRBV20-1 with TRBJ2-5; a possible D gene is TRBD2 (5 bases). Trimming stripped 3 bases from V and 5 bases from J, with 16 bases between. The germline V gene encodes CDR1 DFQATT and CDR2 SNEGSKA (reference sequence). The CDR3 loop spans 14 amino acids. CDR3 DNA sequence: TGCAGTGCTAGTTCGTCTAGCATCCAGGAGACCCAGTACTTC. It specifies CSASSSSIQETQYF.

This clonotype was seen ten or more times. V gene TRBV27 combines with J gene TRBJ1-5; 8 bases line up with TRBD1. This CDR3 is 14 amino acids long. Germline V gene lookup returns CDR1 MNHEY and CDR2 SMNVEV (reference sequence). V lost 3 bases and J lost 6; bases outside the gene matches: 4. CDR3 in DNA: TGTGCCAGCAGTTTCGCAGGGGGCTTTCAGCCCCAGCATTTT. It is translated as CASSFAGGFQPQHF.

This clonotype was counted at least ten times. This chain uses TRBV6-1 with TRBJ2-7; 9 bases are shared with TRBD1. The CDR3 consists of 14 residues. V trimming: 6 bases; J trimming: 5 bases; junction bases outside the gene matches: 8. Germline V gene data show CDR1 as MNHNS and CDR2 as SASEGT. CDR3 loop: CASRPWTGEDEQYF. CDR3 nucleotides: TGTGCCAGCAGGCCCTGGACAGGGGAGGACGAGCAGTACTTC.

The chain is built from TRBV25-1 and TRBJ2-2; perhaps TRBD1 as D (6 bases). The germline V gene encodes CDR1 MGHDK and CDR2 SYGVNS. The length of the CDR3 is 14 residues. V gave up 3 bases and J gave up 3 bases, with 8 bases separating them. The chain's CDR3 is CASSDRGYTGELFF. CDR3 bases: TGTGCCAGCAGTGATAGGGGGTACACCGGGGAGCTGTTTTTT.

This clonotype occurred many times. The chain joins TRBV12-3 or TRBV12-4 to TRBJ1-6, with D perhaps matching TRBD1 (6 bases). The CDR3 contains 14 residues. Trimming stripped 6 bases from V and 9 bases from J, with 15 bases between. The CDR3, as DNA: TGTGCCAGCAGCCGGACAGCCGGGGGTTCACCCCTCCACTTT. Translated, it gives CASSRTAGGSPLHF.